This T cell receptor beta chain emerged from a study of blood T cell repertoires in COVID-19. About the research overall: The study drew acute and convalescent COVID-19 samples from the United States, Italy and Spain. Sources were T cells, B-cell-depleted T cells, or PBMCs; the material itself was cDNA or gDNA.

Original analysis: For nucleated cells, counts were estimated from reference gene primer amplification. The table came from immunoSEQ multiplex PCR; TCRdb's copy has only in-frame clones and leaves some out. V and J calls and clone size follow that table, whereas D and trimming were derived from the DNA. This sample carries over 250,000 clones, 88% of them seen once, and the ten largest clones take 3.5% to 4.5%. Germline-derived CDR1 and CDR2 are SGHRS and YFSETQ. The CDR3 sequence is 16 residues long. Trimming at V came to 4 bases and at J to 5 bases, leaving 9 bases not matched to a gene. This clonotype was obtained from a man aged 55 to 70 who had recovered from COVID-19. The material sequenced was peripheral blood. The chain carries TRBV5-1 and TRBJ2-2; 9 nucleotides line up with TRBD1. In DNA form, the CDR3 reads TGCGCCAGCAGCATTTCCGGGACAGGGCGAACCGGGGAGCTGTTTTTT. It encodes CASSISGTGRTGELFF.